A selection of T cell receptor beta chains follows, all from one sample in a study of molecular identifiers for immune sequencing clone quantification. From the PCR reads, TCRdb called clonotypes with MiXCR, one entry per CDR3 protein. Here the sample spans around 470,000 distinct CDR3 sequences, about a fifth being singletons. Source material: naive CD8+ T cells from blood, with Jurkat cell RNA spiked in. These receptor sequences come from a human donor in good health. Some libraries in this study had Jurkat cell RNA spiked in. Both conserved end residues are part of each CDR3. The order of the fields is V gene, J gene, clone size, D gene, CDR3 DNA, CDR3 protein. A D gene is named only where the DNA matches it firmly. Rows give clone size only sometimes, using once, few, many, or a class for an expanded clone.

TRBV5-6	TRBJ2-5	few	.	TGTGCCAGCAGCTTGGTCAGGGGTTTTACGAAGACCCAGTACTTC	CASSLVRGFTKTQYF
TRBV7-9	TRBJ2-7	.	TRBD1	TGTGCCGGCAGCTTCGGACAGGGACCCTACGAGCAGTACTTC	CAGSFGQGPYEQYF
TRBV6-5	TRBJ2-1	many	.	TGTGCCTCCAGGGGCGGGATGAAGGGAGAGCAGTTCTTC	CASRGGMKGEQFF
TRBV4-1	TRBJ2-3	.	TRBD2	TGCGCCAGCAGCCAAGTAGCGGGAGGAGGAGTAGATACGCAGTATTTT	CASSQVAGGGVDTQYF
TRBV29-1	TRBJ2-2	.	.	TGCAGCGTTGAGGACGGGGGCAACGGGGAGCTGTTTTTT	CSVEDGGNGELFF
TRBV7-9	TRBJ1-1	few	.	TGTGCCAGCACCCCGGTGGGGGGATTAGACACTGAAGCTTTCTTT	CASTPVGGLDTEAFF
TRBV15	TRBJ2-1	.	TRBD1	TGTGCCACCAGCACCGGACAGGGGACAAATGAGCAGTTCTTC	CATSTGQGTNEQFF
TRBV4-3	TRBJ2-3	few	.	TGCGCCAGCAGCCAAGTGGCGGGAAGGGCAGGGCGGACAGATACGCAGTATTTT	CASSQVAGRAGRTDTQYF
TRBV29-1	TRBJ2-7	few	.	TGCAGCGTTGGTGGGGGCGCGAGTGGCGAGCAGTACTTC	CSVGGGASGEQYF
TRBV4-1	TRBJ2-7	many	.	TGCGCCAGCAGCCAAGGCGTACGGGGGCCCGAGCAGTACTTC	CASSQGVRGPEQYF
TRBV7-9	TRBJ2-3	many	.	TGTGCCAGCAGCCATGGGGCTAGCGTTAGGAAGACAGATACGCAGTATTTT	CASSHGASVRKTDTQYF
TRBV11-3	TRBJ2-1	few	TRBD2	TGTGCCAGCAGCTTATCACATAGCGGGGCCAATGAGCAGTTCTTC	CASSLSHSGANEQFF
TRBV4-2	TRBJ1-2	many	TRBD1	TGTGCCAGCAGCCCACCGGGACAGCCCCAGGACTATGGCTACACCTTC	CASSPPGQPQDYGYTF
TRBV9	TRBJ2-5	few	TRBD2	TGTGCCAGCAGCCCGACGGGGAGACTAGCGGGGGGCCAAGAGACCCAGTACTTC	CASSPTGRLAGGQETQYF
TRBV12-3/TRBV12-4	TRBJ1-5	few	.	TGTGCCAGCAGTTTACAAATGTCCGGACAGCCTTTAATCAACAATCAGCCCCAGCATTTT	CASSLQMSGQPLINNQPQHF
TRBV9	TRBJ2-5	many	TRBD2	TGTGCCAGCAGCGCTAGCGGGGGACCATACCAAGAGACCCAGTACTTC	CASSASGGPYQETQYF
TRBV7-6	TRBJ2-7	few	TRBD2	TGTGCCAGCAGCTTAAACCGCCCGGGACTAGCGAGCTCCTACGAGCAGTACTTC	CASSLNRPGLASSYEQYF
TRBV6-5	TRBJ2-6	.	.	TGTGCCAGCAGTCCTAGGGCCAACGTCCTGACTTTC	CASSPRANVLTF
TRBV20-1	TRBJ2-5	.	.	TGCAGTGCCCGTGGACTACCTTACGGAGAGACCCAGTACTTC	CSARGLPYGETQYF
TRBV19	TRBJ2-7	few	.	TGTGCCAGTCAGGAGGGAAATAGCTACGAGCAGTACTTC	CASQEGNSYEQYF
TRBV12-3/TRBV12-4	TRBJ1-4	.	.	TGTGCCAGCAGTGCGGGTGGGTTTGAAGAAAAACTGTTTTTT	CASSAGGFEEKLFF
TRBV20-1	TRBJ2-7	few	.	TGCAGTGCTAGTGAGTCGGGCGGGCAGTACTTC	CSASESGGQYF
TRBV12-3/TRBV12-4	TRBJ2-1	few	TRBD2	TGTGCCAGCAGGTGGAGCGGGGGGCCTTACAATGAGCAGTTCTTC	CASRWSGGPYNEQFF
TRBV10-3	TRBJ1-6	many	.	TGTGCCATCAGTGATCCAGGGGTAGGATCACCCCTCCACTTT	CAISDPGVGSPLHF
TRBV5-6	TRBJ2-5	.	.	TGTGCCAGCAGCTGGGGCCCGGGGGCCCAGTACTTC	CASSWGPGAQYF
TRBV9	TRBJ2-2	.	TRBD1	TGTGCCAGTGCGGGACAGGGGGTCACCGGGGAGCTGTTTTTT	CASAGQGVTGELFF
TRBV6-2/TRBV6-3	TRBJ2-7	few	TRBD2	TGTGCCAGCAGATCCGGACTAGCGGGAGACTACGAGCAGTACTTC	CASRSGLAGDYEQYF
TRBV20-1	TRBJ2-4	few	.	TGCAGTGCTAGTGCGGACGGGAGCAGGAACATTCAGTACTTC	CSASADGSRNIQYF
TRBV29-1	TRBJ2-1	many	.	TGCAGCGTCAATACAGGGACCTCCTACAATGAGCAGTTCTTC	CSVNTGTSYNEQFF
TRBV4-3	TRBJ2-7	.	TRBD2	TGCGCCAGCAGCCAATTATCGGGCGGGAGCGCCGAGCAGTACTTC	CASSQLSGGSAEQYF
TRBV7-2	TRBJ1-6	.	.	TGTGCCAGCAGCTCTGTTACAGATTGGGATGGATCACCCCTCCACTTT	CASSSVTDWDGSPLHF
TRBV7-6	TRBJ1-5	many	TRBD1	TGTGCCAGCAGCACCGAAGGGGGCAGGAGTTACAATCAGCCCCAGCATTTT	CASSTEGGRSYNQPQHF
TRBV7-9	TRBJ2-2	few	.	TGTGCCAGCAGCCGGCCCCGGGACTCCACCGGGGAGCTGTTTTTT	CASSRPRDSTGELFF
TRBV6-2/TRBV6-3	TRBJ1-1	few	.	TGTGCCAGCAGTACGATAGGGGGGACTGAAGCTTTCTTT	CASSTIGGTEAFF
TRBV30	TRBJ2-5	.	.	TGTGCCTGGAGTGGTAGCGCGAGGCAAGAGGCCCAGTACTTC	CAWSGSARQEAQYF
TRBV4-3	TRBJ2-5	few	TRBD2	TGCGCCAGCAGCCAAGATCGGGTTAGCGGGGGGACAGAGACCCAGTACTTC	CASSQDRVSGGTETQYF
TRBV28	TRBJ2-7	few	.	TGTGCCAGCAGCTTTACTGACAGATCCGAGCAGTACTTC	CASSFTDRSEQYF
TRBV6-1	TRBJ1-5	few	.	TGTGCCAGCAGTGAAAGTTTGGGGTCAGGGGAGGGGCAGCCCCAGCATTTT	CASSESLGSGEGQPQHF
TRBV6-6	TRBJ2-1	.	TRBD2	TGTGCCAGCAGCTCACCAACGTTTCGGACTAGCGGGGACAATGAGCAGTTCTTC	CASSSPTFRTSGDNEQFF
TRBV19	TRBJ2-3	few	TRBD2	TGTGCCAGTAGTACCCTAGCGGGGAGCACAGATACGCAGTATTTT	CASSTLAGSTDTQYF